The source of this T cell receptor beta chain is a study of blood T cells in healthy people across ages (dated by TCRdb to the mid-2010s). For the study in its entirety: In model experiments, template switching captured roughly one uniquely barcoded TCR beta cDNA molecule for every two T cells. To avoid experimental bias, donors of different ages were randomly spread across the sequencing lanes. Four age groups were formed from the donors: young (average approximately 15 years), middle-aged (less than 40), aged (around 68) and long-lived (less than 85). Using deep sequencing normalized with unique cDNA molecular identifiers, the study measured how TCR beta repertoire diversity changes with age. For two donors (one aged 18 to 30 and one aged 80 or older), the study analyzed two additional independent replicas of 1 million unique cDNA reads from the same blood draw.

Systemically healthy Caucasian individuals from Russia, over 30 in total and aged about 6 to 90 years, were included as donors. Each donor gave around 9.8 milliliters of peripheral blood, collected into EDTA-treated Vacutainer tubes. Ficoll-Paque density-gradient centrifugation was used to isolate PBMCs, with at least 6.5 million per sample. Total RNA, at least 5 micrograms per sample, was extracted from PBMCs with Trizol reagent. The percentages of naive CD45RAhigh/CD27high T cells were determined by flow cytometry on a PBMC aliquot from every donor. With respect to this clonotype: There is no known antigen for this receptor. There are no base qualities to consult, and no much larger clone falls within one base.

Based on the germline V gene, the CDR1 and CDR2 sequences are SGHAT and FQNNGV. V sheds 2 bases and J sheds 2 bases, leaving 10 bases between their ends. The CDR3 runs 14 amino acids, cysteine and phenylalanine included. The read is trimmed to its CDR3 DNA, 42 bases read in frame from base 1. Summary of the overall study and its limitations: As age increased, observed TCR beta diversity per million T cells dropped in a roughly linear way, and a significant reduction was already evident by age about 40. The CMV infection status of donors was not known, potentially confounding age-related changes in expanded clonotypes. Because profiling used bulk unsorted PBMCs, naive and antigen-experienced compartments could not be compared conclusively. Compared with the aged group, more naive CD4+ T cells, fewer expanded clones and increased TCR diversity were shown by the long-lived group, suggesting age selection. Observed TCR beta diversity correlated strongly with the percentage of naive T cells measured by flow cytometry. Estimates of total diversity based on one million sequenced T cells were considered lower bounds and underestimates.

The library was produced with 5' RACE. Sequencing was performed on an Illumina HiSeq 2500. A second roughly 6 to 11 cycle PCR used a sample-barcoded 5' primer and a J-beta primer mix. A template-switch 5' adaptor carrying 12 random nucleotides introduced a unique molecular identifier onto each TCR beta cDNA molecule. At least 2.5 million CDR3-containing paired-end reads were obtained from each sample. All of the RNA was converted into first-strand cDNA using the Mint cDNA synthesis kit, with a TRBC-specific oligonucleotide serving as the primer. All cDNA was treated with uracil-DNA glycosylase and then went through a first 18-cycle PCR with the universal primers M1SS and BC2_uni_R. For the original study's pipeline: For normalization, 1 million high-quality reads, each with a distinct molecular identifier, were randomly selected from each sample. Instead of being binned into consensus sequences, reads with shared molecular identifiers were discarded. MiTCR, set to a Q25 quality threshold and the strictest error-elimination algorithm, was used for CDR3 identification, clonotype clustering and error correction. A nonparametric unseen species model with Euler transformation was used to estimate lower-bound total TCR beta diversity. TCRdb redid the processing of the public reads, applying fastp at Q25 and MiXCR, and retained in-frame beta chains. Rows with one shared CDR3 protein collapse into an entry with the most common genes and DNA. The V and J calls reflect TCRdb's pipeline rather than the authors' work. The sample table holds about 900,000 distinct CDR3 sequences, of which 48% were seen once. Around 15% of the sample comes from the top ten.

The sequenced sample was blood. The chain joins TRBV11-2 to TRBJ2-7, and TRBD2 may be the D gene, going by 5 matching bases. This receptor was identified in a man under 40 in good health. The CDR3 amino acid sequence is: CASSLFGVTYEQYF. The nucleotide sequence is given as TGTGCCAGCAGCTTATTCGGGGTAACCTACGAGCAGTACTTC.